This is a list of T cell receptor beta chains from one sample in a study of cytomegalovirus exposure and HLA in healthy donors. The repertoire was sequenced with immunoSEQ multiplex PCR; TCRdb's copy has only in-frame clones and lacks some. The repertoire holds 91,000 or so clones, less than 85% seen once, with under 7% in the top ten. Sequencing was carried out using PBMCs. The receptors originated from a man aged 25-45 years in good health and CMV-seropositive. Both conserved end residues are part of each CDR3. The order of the fields is D gene, V gene, clone size, J gene, CDR3 DNA, CDR3 protein. A D gene is named only where the DNA matches it firmly. The listing skips clone size in some rows; elsewhere it reads once, few, many or a size class.

TRBD2	TRBV2	-	TRBJ2-3	TGTGCCAGCAGTGAAAGGCTAGCGGACACAGATACGCAGTATTTT	CASSERLADTDTQYF
TRBD2	TRBV7-3	-	TRBJ2-3	TGTGCCAGCAGCTTAAAGGTGGGAGGGGCAGATACGCAGTATTTT	CASSLKVGGADTQYF
TRBD1	TRBV19	-	TRBJ1-1	TGTGCCAGTAGTATAGGCGCAGGGGGCAACACTGAAGCTTTCTTT	CASSIGAGGNTEAFF
-	TRBV2	-	TRBJ1-1	TGTGCCAGCAGTGAAGTTCTCCTGAACACTGAAGCTTTCTTT	CASSEVLLNTEAFF
-	TRBV4-3	few	TRBJ2-4	TGCGCCAGCAGCCAAGAGGCAAGCGTTGGCATTCAGTACTTC	CASSQEASVGIQYF
TRBD1	TRBV13	once	TRBJ2-5	TGTGCCAGCAGCCAACAGGGGTCCCAAGAGACCCAGTACTTC	CASSQQGSQETQYF
-	TRBV5-8	-	TRBJ1-1	TGTGCCAGCAGCTTCTGGGGGGGGCGCGGGGGAACTGAAGCTTTCTTT	CASSFWGGRGGTEAFF
-	TRBV5-4	-	TRBJ2-1	TGTGCCAGCAGATACTCTGGTAGCGGAAACGCCTACAGTGAGCAGTTCTTC	CASRYSGSGNAYSEQFF
-	TRBV10-3	-	TRBJ2-1	TGTGCCATCAGTGAGTCGGAGAATGAGCAGTTCTTC	CAISESENEQFF
-	TRBV9	once	TRBJ1-3	TGTGCCAGCAGCCCCCGGGGGTCGGGGGGGACTGGAAACACCATATATTTT	CASSPRGSGGTGNTIYF
-	TRBV27	-	TRBJ1-2	TGTGCCAGCAGTAGGGAGTTCTCTAACTATGGCTACACCTTC	CASSREFSNYGYTF
-	TRBV19	-	TRBJ1-2	TGTGCCAGTAGTATGGGAGGTTCGAATGGCTACACCTTC	CASSMGGSNGYTF
-	TRBV30	-	TRBJ2-3	TGTGCCTGGGAGCTTCTCGGTACGCAGTATTTT	CAWELLGTQYF
TRBD1	TRBV29-1	few	TRBJ1-1	TGCAGCGTTGACAATAAGATGGGGACAGGGGCTTTCTTT	CSVDNKMGTGAFF
-	TRBV30	-	TRBJ2-1	TGTGCCGGCACGGAGGGAGCTGACAATGAGCAGTTCTTC	CAGTEGADNEQFF
TRBD2	TRBV5-1	-	TRBJ2-1	TGCGCCAGCAGCTACGGACTAGCGGGAGACAATGAGCAGTTCTTC	CASSYGLAGDNEQFF
TRBD2	TRBV7-9	-	TRBJ2-1	TGTGCCAGCAGCTCGGGGGGGTCCTACAATGAGCAGTTCTTC	CASSSGGSYNEQFF
-	TRBV6-1	-	TRBJ1-2	TGTGCCAGCAGTGAAGCGGGGGGGGTTCGGTATGGCTACACCTTC	CASSEAGGVRYGYTF
TRBD2	TRBV19	-	TRBJ2-7	TGTGCCAGTAGTTCCCGTCCATCCACTAGCGAATACGAGCAGTACTTC	CASSSRPSTSEYEQYF
TRBD2	TRBV28	once	TRBJ2-1	TGTGCCAGCAGTTCCCCCGGCGGGGGGGCCTACAATGAGCAGTTCTTC	CASSSPGGGAYNEQFF
TRBD1	TRBV5-6	-	TRBJ1-1	TGTGCCAGCAGCGCTCCTAGACAGGGGGCACGAACTGAAGCTTTCTTT	CASSAPRQGARTEAFF
-	TRBV5-1	-	TRBJ2-2	TGCGCCAGCAGCTTGGAGGACAGCACCGGGGAGCTGTTTTTT	CASSLEDSTGELFF
-	TRBV7-9	-	TRBJ1-2	TGTGCCAGCAGCTTAAGCAGGGGTCCCTATGGCTACACCTTC	CASSLSRGPYGYTF
-	TRBV5-1	-	TRBJ2-2	TGCGCCAGCAGCTTGTCGGTCACCGGGGAGCTGTTTTTT	CASSLSVTGELFF
TRBD2	TRBV9	-	TRBJ2-1	TGTGCCAGCAGCTCAACTAGCGGGGGGGCCTCCTACAATGAGCAGTTCTTC	CASSSTSGGASYNEQFF
TRBD2	TRBV6-5	-	TRBJ2-1	TGTGCCACCAAGGAAGGCGGGAGACGGTTCAATGAGCAGTTCTTC	CATKEGGRRFNEQFF
-	TRBV7-3	few	TRBJ2-3	TGTGCCAGCAGCCCGGGGTTCGGTCTAGCTGGAGATACGCAGTATTTT	CASSPGFGLAGDTQYF
TRBD2	TRBV10-1	-	TRBJ2-7	TGCGCCAGGTTAGCGGGACTAGCCGACGAGCAGTACTTC	CARLAGLADEQYF
-	TRBV2	-	TRBJ2-2	TGTGCCAGCAGCCTTGACACCGGGGAGCTGTTTTTT	CASSLDTGELFF
-	TRBV29-1	few	TRBJ2-1	TGCAGGGTGGGGAGGACTTACAATGAGCAGTTCTTC	CRVGRTYNEQFF
TRBD2	TRBV4-3	-	TRBJ2-1	TGCGCCAGCAGCCCAGGGGCGGGACTAGGGGTCTACAATGAGCAGTTCTTC	CASSPGAGLGVYNEQFF
-	TRBV2	few	TRBJ2-1	TGTGCCAGCAGTTTGACTAGATACAATGAGCAGTTCTTC	CASSLTRYNEQFF
TRBD1	TRBV10-3	-	TRBJ2-5	TGTGCCATCAGGACAGGGCTCCAAGAGACCCAGTACTTC	CAIRTGLQETQYF
-	TRBV29-1	-	TRBJ2-5	TGCAGCGTAAGCGAGGTAGTGGTGACCCAGTACTTC	CSVSEVVVTQYF
-	TRBV28	-	TRBJ1-3	TGTGCCAGCAGCATCCACGGGGGGCGGGCTGGAAACACCATATATTTT	CASSIHGGRAGNTIYF
TRBD1	TRBV30	-	TRBJ1-1	TGTGCCTGGAGCCCCGGGACAGTGAACACTGAAGCTTTCTTT	CAWSPGTVNTEAFF
-	TRBV19	once	TRBJ1-2	TGTGCCAGTAGACAGCACTATGGCTACACCTTC	CASRQHYGYTF
-	TRBV2	-	TRBJ1-5	TGTGCCAGCAGGAGCTCCGACAGCAAAAATCAGCCCCAGCATTTT	CASRSSDSKNQPQHF
TRBD1	TRBV5-8	few	TRBJ2-2	TGTGCCAGCAGCACGGGACAGAACGCCGGGGAGCTGTTTTTT	CASSTGQNAGELFF
TRBD2	TRBV7-2	-	TRBJ2-3	TGTGCCAGCAGCTCCCTAGCGGGAACGGATACGCAGTATTTT	CASSSLAGTDTQYF
TRBD2	TRBV4-2	-	TRBJ2-2	TGTGCCAGCAGCCCGCTGGGGGGGTCCGGGGAGCTGTTTTTT	CASSPLGGSGELFF
TRBD2	TRBV30	-	TRBJ2-3	TGTGCCTGGAGTGTACTTCTCGCGGGAGCCCCAGATACGCAGTATTTT	CAWSVLLAGAPDTQYF
TRBD1	TRBV7-2	once	TRBJ2-7	TGTGCCAGCAGCCGGGACAGGCACTCCTACGAGCAGTACTTC	CASSRDRHSYEQYF
TRBD1	TRBV28	once	TRBJ1-2	TGTGCCAGCAGTCCCGGGACAGGGACGGCTAACTATGGCTACACCTTC	CASSPGTGTANYGYTF
-	TRBV4-3	-	TRBJ2-7	TGCGCCAGCAGCCCGACAGGTTCCTCCTACGAGCAGTACTTC	CASSPTGSSYEQYF
TRBD1	TRBV6-6	few	TRBJ1-2	TGTGCCAGCACAGCAGGGGGCGCTTATGGCTACACCTTC	CASTAGGAYGYTF
TRBD1	TRBV7-2	-	TRBJ2-7	TGTGCCAGCAGCTTGTTACCGGGACAGGGGGCAGTCAGCTCCTACGAGCAGTACTTC	CASSLLPGQGAVSSYEQYF
-	TRBV19	-	TRBJ1-6	TGTGCCAGTAGCCAATCCCCGGGTGTCTCCTATAATTCACCCCTTCACTTT	CASSQSPGVSYNSPLHF
-	TRBV4-1	-	TRBJ1-1	TGCGCCAGCAGCCCTCGGGGCGGGGGGAGGGACACTGAAGCTTTCTTT	CASSPRGGGRDTEAFF